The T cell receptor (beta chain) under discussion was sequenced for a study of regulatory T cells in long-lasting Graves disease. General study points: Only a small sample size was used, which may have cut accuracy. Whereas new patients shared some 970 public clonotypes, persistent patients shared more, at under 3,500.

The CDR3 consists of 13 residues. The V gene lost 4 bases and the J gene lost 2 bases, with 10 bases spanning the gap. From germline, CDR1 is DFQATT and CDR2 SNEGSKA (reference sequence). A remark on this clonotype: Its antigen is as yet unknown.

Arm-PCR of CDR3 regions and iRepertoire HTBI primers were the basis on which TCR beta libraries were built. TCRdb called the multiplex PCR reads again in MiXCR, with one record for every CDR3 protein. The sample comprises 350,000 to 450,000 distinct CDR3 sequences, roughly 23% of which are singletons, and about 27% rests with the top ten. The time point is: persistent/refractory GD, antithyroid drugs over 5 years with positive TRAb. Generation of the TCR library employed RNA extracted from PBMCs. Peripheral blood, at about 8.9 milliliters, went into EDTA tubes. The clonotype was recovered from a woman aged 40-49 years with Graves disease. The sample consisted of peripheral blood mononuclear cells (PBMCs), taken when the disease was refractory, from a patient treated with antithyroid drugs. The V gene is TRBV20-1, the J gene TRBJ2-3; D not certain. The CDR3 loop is CSAKNGVTDTQYF. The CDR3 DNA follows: TGCAGTGCTAAGAACGGCGTCACAGATACGCAGTATTTT.